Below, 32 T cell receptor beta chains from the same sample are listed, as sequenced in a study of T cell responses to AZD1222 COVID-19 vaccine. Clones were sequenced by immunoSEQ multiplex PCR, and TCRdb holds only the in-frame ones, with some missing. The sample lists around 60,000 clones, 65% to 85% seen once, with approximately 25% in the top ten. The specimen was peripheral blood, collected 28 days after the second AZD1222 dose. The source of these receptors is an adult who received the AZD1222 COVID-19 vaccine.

The CDR3 DNA sequence: TGTGCCAGCTCCCGGGGGCTCTCCTACGAGCAGTACTTC. This translates into CASSRGLSYEQYF. This chain joins TRBV18 and TRBJ2-7, with D possibly being TRBD1 or TRBD2 (6 bases each). CDR1 and CDR2 from the germline V gene are KGHSH and LQKENI. The CDR3 loop spans 13 amino acids. Trimming shortened V by 6 bases and J by 0 bases, and 9 bases separated the two germline ends.

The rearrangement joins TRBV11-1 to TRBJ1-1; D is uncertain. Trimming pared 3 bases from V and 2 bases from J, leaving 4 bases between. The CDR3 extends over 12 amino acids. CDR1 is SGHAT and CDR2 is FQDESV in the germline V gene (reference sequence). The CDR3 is CASSLSNTEAFF. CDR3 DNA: TGTGCCAGCAGCTTGAGTAACACTGAAGCTTTCTTT.

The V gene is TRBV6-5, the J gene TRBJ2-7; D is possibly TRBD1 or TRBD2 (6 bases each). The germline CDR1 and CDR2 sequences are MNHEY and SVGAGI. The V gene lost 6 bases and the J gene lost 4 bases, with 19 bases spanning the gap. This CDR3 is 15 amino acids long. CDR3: CASSLPGASWYEQYF. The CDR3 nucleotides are TGTGCCAGCAGCCTCCCGGGGGCGAGTTGGTACGAGCAGTACTTC.

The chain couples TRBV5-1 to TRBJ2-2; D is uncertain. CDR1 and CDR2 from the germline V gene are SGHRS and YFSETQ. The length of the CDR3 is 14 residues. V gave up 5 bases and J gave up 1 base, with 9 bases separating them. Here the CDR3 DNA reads TGCGCCAGCAGACGTAGGGTGAACACCGGGGAGCTGTTTTTT. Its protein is CASRRRVNTGELFF.

DNA of the CDR3: TGTGCCTGGAGCGAGGGACTAGCGGGAGGAGGGGAGCAGTTCTTC. Its protein is CAWSEGLAGGGEQFF. The V and J genes are TRBV30 and TRBJ2-1; 15 bases line up with TRBD2. J was trimmed by 10 bases and V by 3 bases; bases with no gene match: 7. From germline, CDR1 is GTSNPN and CDR2 SVGIG (reference sequence). The CDR3 spans 15 residues.

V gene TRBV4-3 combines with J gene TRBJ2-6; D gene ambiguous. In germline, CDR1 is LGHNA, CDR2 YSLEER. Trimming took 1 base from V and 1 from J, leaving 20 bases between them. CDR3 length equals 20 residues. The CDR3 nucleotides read TGCGCCAGCAGCCAAGGATCGGGCCCCACCTACAGATCTGGGGCCAACGTCCTGACTTTC. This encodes CASSQGSGPTYRSGANVLTF.

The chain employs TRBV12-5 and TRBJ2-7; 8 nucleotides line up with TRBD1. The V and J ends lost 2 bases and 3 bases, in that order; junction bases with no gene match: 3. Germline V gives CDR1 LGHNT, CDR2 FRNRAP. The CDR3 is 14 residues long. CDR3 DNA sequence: TGTGCTAGTGGTTTGTCAGACAGGGGCTACGAGCAGTACTTC. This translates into CASGLSDRGYEQYF. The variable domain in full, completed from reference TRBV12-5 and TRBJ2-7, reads DARVTQTPRHKVTEMGQEVTMRCQPILGHNTVFWYRQTMMQGLELLAYFRNRAPLDDSGMPKDRFSAEMPDATLATLKIQPSEPRDSAVYFCASGLSDRGYEQYFGPGTRLTVT.

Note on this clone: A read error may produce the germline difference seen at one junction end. CDR3 residues: CASSIATEGYTF. CDR3 DNA: TGTGCCAGCAGCATAGCGACAGAGGGCTACACCTTC. This rearrangement joins TRBV7-8 to TRBJ1-2; D perhaps matches TRBD1 (5 bases). CDR1 is SGHVS, CDR2 FQNEAQ, per germline. CDR3 length: 12 residues.

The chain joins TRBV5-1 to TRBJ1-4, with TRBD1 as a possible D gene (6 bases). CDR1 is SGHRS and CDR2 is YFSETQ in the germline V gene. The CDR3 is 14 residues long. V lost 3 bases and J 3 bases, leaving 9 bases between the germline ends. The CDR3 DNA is TGCGCCAGCAGCTCAGGGGCCCCTAATGAAAAACTGTTTTTT. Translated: CASSSGAPNEKLFF.

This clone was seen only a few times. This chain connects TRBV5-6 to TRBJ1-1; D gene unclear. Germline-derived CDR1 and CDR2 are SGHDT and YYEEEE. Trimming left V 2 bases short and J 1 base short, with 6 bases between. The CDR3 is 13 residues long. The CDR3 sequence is CASSFTGNTEAFF. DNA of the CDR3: TGTGCCAGCAGCTTCACGGGGAACACTGAAGCTTTCTTT.

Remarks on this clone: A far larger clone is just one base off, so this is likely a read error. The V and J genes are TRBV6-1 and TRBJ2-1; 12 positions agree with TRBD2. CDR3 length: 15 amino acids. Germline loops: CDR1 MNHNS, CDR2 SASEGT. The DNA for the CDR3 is TGTGCCAACAGTGAAGCGACTAGCGGGAGTGATGAGCAGTTCTTC. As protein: CANSEATSGSDEQFF.

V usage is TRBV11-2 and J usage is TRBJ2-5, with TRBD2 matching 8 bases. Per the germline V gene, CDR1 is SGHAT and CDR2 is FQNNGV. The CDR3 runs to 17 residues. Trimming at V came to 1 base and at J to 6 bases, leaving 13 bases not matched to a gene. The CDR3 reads CASSLAGTSGPSKTQYF. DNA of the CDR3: TGTGCCAGCAGCTTAGCAGGGACTAGTGGCCCTTCGAAGACCCAGTACTTC.

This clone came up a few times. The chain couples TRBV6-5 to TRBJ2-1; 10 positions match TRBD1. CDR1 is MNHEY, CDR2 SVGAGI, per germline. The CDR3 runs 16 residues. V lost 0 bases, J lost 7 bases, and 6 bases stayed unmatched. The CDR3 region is CASSYSGTGVQNEQFF. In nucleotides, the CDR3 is TGTGCCAGCAGTTACTCGGGGACAGGGGTTCAGAATGAGCAGTTCTTC.

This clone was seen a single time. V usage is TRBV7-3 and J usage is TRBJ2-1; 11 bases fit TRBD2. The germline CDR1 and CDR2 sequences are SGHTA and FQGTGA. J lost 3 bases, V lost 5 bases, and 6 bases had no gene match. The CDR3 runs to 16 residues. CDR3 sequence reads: CASSHTSGSLYNEQFF. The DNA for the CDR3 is TGTGCCAGCAGCCATACTAGCGGGAGCCTCTACAATGAGCAGTTCTTC.

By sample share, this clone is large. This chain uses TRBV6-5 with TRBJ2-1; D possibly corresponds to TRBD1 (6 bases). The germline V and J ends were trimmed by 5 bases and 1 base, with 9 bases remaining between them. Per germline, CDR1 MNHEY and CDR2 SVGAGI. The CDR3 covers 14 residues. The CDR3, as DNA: TGTGCCAGCAGTAATACAGGGTCCTACAATGAGCAGTTCTTC. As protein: CASSNTGSYNEQFF.

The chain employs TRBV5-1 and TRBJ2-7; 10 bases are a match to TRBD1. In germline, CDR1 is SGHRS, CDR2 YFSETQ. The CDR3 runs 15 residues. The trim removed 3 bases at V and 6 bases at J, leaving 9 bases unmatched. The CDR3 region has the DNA TGCGCCAGCAGCTCAACCGGGACAGGGGTCGGCGAGCAGTACTTC. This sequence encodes CASSSTGTGVGEQYF. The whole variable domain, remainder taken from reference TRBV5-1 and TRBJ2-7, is KAGVTQTPRYLIKTRGQQVTLSCSPISGHRSVSWYQQTPGQGLQFLFEYFSETQRNKGNFPGRFSGRQFSNSRSEMNVSTLELGDSALYLCASSSTGTGVGEQYFGPGTRLTVT.

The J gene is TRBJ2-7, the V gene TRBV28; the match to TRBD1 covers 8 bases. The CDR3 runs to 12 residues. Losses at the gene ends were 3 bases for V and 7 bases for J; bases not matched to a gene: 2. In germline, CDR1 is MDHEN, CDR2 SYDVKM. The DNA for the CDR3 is TGTGCCAGCAGTTTCAGGGGGCGGGAGCAGTACTTC. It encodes CASSFRGREQYF.

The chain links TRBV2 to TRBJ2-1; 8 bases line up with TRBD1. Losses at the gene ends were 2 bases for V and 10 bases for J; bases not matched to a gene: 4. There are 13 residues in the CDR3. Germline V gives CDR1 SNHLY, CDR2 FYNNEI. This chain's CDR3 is CASSENRDREQFF. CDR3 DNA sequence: TGTGCCAGCAGTGAAAACCGGGACAGGGAGCAGTTCTTC.

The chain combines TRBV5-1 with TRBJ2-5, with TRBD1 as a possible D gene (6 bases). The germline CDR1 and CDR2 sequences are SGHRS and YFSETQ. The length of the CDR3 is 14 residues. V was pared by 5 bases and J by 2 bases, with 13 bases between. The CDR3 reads CASSPQGQQETQYF. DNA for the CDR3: TGCGCCAGCAGTCCCCAGGGGCAGCAAGAGACCCAGTACTTC.

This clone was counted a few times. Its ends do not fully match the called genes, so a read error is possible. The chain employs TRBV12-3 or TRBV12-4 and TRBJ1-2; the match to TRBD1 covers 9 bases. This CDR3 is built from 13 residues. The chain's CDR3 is CASSLDRGYGYTF. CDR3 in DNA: TGTGCCAGCAGCTTAGACAGGGGGTATGGCTACACCTTC.

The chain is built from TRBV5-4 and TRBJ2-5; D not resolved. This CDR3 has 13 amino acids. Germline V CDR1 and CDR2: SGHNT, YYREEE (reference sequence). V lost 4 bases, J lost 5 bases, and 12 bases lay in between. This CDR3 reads CASSLQGRETQYF. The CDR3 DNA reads TGTGCCAGCAGCCTCCAAGGGCGCGAGACCCAGTACTTC.

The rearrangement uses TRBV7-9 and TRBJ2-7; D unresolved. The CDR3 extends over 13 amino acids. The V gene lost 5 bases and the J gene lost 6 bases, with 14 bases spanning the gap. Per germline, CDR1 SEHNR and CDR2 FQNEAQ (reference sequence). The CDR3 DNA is TGTGCCAGCAGCCCCTTCTACCCGCGCGAGCAGTACTTC. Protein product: CASSPFYPREQYF. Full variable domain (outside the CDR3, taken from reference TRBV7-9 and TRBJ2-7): DTGVSQNPRHKITKRGQNVTFRCDPISEHNRLYWYRQTLGQGPEFLTYFQNEAQLEKSRLLSDRFSAERPKGSFSTLEIQRTEQGDSAMYLCASSPFYPREQYFGPGTRLTVT.

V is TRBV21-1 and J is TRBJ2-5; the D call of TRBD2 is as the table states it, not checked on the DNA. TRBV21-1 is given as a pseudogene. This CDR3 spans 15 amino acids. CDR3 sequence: CASSKSSLPQETQYF. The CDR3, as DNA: TGTGCCAGCAGCAAATCTTCCCTACCACAAGAGACCCAGTACTTC.

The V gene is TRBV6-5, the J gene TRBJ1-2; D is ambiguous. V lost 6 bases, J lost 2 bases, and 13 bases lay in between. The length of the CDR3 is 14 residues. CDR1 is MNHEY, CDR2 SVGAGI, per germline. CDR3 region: CASRSSAGNYGYTF. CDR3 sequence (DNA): TGTGCCAGCAGATCCTCGGCGGGCAACTATGGCTACACCTTC.

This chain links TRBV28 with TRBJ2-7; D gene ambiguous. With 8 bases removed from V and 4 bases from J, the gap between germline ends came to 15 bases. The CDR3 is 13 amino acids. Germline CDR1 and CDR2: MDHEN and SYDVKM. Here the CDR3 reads CASRSPLAYEQYF. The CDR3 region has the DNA TGTGCCAGCCGGTCCCCGTTAGCTTACGAGCAGTACTTC.

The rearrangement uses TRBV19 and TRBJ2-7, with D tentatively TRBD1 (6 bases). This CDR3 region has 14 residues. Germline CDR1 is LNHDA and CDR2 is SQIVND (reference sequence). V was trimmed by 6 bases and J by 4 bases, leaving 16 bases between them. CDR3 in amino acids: CASSPGQVFYEQYF. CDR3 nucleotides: TGTGCCAGTAGCCCGGGACAAGTCTTTTACGAGCAGTACTTC.

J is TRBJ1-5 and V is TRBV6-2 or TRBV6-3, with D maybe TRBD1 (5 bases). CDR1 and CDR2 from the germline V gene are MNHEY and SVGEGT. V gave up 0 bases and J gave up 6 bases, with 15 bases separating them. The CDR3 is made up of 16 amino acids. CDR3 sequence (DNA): TGTGCCAGCAGTTACTCGAGCTGGGGCCGGGGTCAGCCCCAGCATTTT. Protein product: CASSYSSWGRGQPQHF.

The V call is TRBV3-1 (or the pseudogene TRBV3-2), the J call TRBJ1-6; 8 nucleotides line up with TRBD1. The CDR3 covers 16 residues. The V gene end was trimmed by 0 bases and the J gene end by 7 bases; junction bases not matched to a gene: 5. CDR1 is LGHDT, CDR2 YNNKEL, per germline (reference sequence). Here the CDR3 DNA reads TGTGCCAGCAGCCAAGATCCACGGACAGGGAATTCACCCCTCCACTTT. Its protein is CASSQDPRTGNSPLHF.

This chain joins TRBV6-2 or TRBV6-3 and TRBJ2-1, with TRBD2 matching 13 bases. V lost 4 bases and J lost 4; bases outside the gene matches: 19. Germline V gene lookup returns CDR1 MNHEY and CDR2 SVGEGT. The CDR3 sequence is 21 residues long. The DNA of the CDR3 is TGTGCCAGCAGTTCCTTCACGTCCTTACTAGCGGGAGGGTTGCGATACAATGAGCAGTTCTTC. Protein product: CASSSFTSLLAGGLRYNEQFF.

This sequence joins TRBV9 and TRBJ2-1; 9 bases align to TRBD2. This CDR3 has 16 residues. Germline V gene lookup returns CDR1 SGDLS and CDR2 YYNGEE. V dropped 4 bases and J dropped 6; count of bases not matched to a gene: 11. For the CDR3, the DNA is TGTGCCAGCAGCCTATCGGGACTAGCACAAGGCAATGAGCAGTTCTTC. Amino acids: CASSLSGLAQGNEQFF.

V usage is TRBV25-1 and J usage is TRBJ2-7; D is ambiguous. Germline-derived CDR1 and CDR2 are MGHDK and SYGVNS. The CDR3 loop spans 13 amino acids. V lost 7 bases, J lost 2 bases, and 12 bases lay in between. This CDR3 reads CASTRSGTYEQYF. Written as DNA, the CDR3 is TGTGCCAGCACGCGGTCTGGGACCTACGAGCAGTACTTC.

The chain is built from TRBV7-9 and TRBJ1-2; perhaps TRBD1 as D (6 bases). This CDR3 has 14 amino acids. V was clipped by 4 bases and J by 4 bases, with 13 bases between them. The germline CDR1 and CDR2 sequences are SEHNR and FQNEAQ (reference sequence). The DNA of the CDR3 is TGTGCCAGCAGCTCTTATACAGGGACCTATGGCTACACCTTC. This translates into CASSSYTGTYGYTF.